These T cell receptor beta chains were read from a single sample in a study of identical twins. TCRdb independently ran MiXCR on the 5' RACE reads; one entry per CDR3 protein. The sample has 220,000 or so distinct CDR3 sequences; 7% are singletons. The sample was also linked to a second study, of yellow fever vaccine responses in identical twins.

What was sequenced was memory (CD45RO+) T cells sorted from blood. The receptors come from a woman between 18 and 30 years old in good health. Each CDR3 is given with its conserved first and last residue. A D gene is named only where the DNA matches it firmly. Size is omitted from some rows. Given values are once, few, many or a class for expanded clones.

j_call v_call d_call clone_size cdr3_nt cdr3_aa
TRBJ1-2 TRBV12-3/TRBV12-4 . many TGTGCCAGCGGAATGGGCTGGAGGGGCTACACCTTC CASGMGWRGYTF
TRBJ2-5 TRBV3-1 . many TGTGCCAGCAGCCAACTAGCCCAGACGGAGACCCAGTACTTC CASSQLAQTETQYF
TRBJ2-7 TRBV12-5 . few TGTGCTAGTGGTATAACCTTCTACGAGCAGTACTTC CASGITFYEQYF
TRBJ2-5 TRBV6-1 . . TGTGCCAGCAGCCCAGGAGGGGGAGGGCCTGGAGAGACCCAGTACTTC CASSPGGGGPGETQYF
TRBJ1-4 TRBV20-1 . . TGCAGTGCTAGGGCGGGGGGCGCTCTGCCTAATGAAAAACTGTTTTTT CSARAGGALPNEKLFF
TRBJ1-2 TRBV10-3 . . TGTGCCATCAGTGAGGGGCAGGCTTATGGCTACACCTTC CAISEGQAYGYTF
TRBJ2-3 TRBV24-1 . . TGTGCCACCAGTGATCCCGCTGGGGGGAGCAGCACAGATACGCAGTATTTT CATSDPAGGSSTDTQYF
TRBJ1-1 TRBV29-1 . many TGCAGCGTTCCAGGGAAGAACACTGAAGCTTTCTTT CSVPGKNTEAFF
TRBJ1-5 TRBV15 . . TGTGCCACCAGCGGGGGTTACAATCAGCCCCAGCATTTT CATSGGYNQPQHF
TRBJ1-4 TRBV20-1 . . TGCAGTGCTAGAGACAGAGGGACTAGGGAAAAACTGTTTTTT CSARDRGTREKLFF
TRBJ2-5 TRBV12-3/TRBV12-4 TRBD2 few TGTGCCAGCAGTTTAACTTCGGCTAGCGGGGGACAAGAGACCCAGTACTTC CASSLTSASGGQETQYF
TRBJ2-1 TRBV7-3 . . TGTGCCAGCAGCTGGGGAGTGGGCCCTTACAATGAGCAGTTCTTC CASSWGVGPYNEQFF
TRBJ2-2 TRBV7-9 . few TGTGCCAGCAGCTTAGAACTGAACACCGGGGAGCTGTTTTTT CASSLELNTGELFF
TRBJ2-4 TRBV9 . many TGTGCCAGCAGCGCCGGACACAAAGCCAAAAACATTCAGTACTTC CASSAGHKAKNIQYF
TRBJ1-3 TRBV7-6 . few TGTGCCAGCAGCTTAGCGGTTCCCTTGCAAGGATATGGAAACACCATATATTTT CASSLAVPLQGYGNTIYF
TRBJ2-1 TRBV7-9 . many TGTGCCAGCAGCGAACAGGTGTCACCCTACAATGAGCAGTTCTTC CASSEQVSPYNEQFF
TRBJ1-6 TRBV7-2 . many TGTGCCAGCATCGAATACTCGGACTATCCAGGGCGCCACCACTTT CASIEYSDYPGRHHF
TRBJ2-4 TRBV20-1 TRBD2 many TGCAGTGCTAGCGCGGGAGGGTACATTCAGTACTTC CSASAGGYIQYF
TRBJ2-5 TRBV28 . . TGTGCCAGCAGAAAACAATTACAGGGAGGAGGAGGTTGGGAGACCCAGTACTTC CASRKQLQGGGGWETQYF
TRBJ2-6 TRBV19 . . TGTGCCAGTAGTACGGACAGCTCTGGGGCCAACGTCCTGACTTTC CASSTDSSGANVLTF
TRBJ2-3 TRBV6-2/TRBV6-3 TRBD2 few TGTGCCAGCAGTCACCCGGGACGGTCGACTAGCGGGGTAACCACAGATACGCAGTATTTT CASSHPGRSTSGVTTDTQYF
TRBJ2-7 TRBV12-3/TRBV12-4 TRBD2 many TGTGCCAGCAGTTTAAGCGGGAGTGCCTACGAGCAGTACTTC CASSLSGSAYEQYF
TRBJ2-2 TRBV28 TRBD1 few TGTGCCAGCAGTTTATCCGACAGGGGAAAGCTGTTTTTT CASSLSDRGKLFF
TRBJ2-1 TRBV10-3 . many TGTGCCATCAGTGACCCGGTCCGGGGCCACAATGAGCAGTTCTTC CAISDPVRGHNEQFF
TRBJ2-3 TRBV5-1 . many TGCGCCAGCAGCATGGGGGCTACGCAGTATTTT CASSMGATQYF
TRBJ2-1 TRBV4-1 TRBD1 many TGCGCCAGCAGCTCCCTACCAGGGGGAGTGGGTCGCGATGAGCAGTTCTTC CASSSLPGGVGRDEQFF
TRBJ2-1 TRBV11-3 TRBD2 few TGTGCCAGCAGCCCCCCGACTAGCGGGAGGCTGCGTGAGCAGTTCTTC CASSPPTSGRLREQFF
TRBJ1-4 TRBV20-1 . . TGCAGTGCTAGCTCGGGAGGGGCTGAAAAACTGTTTTTT CSASSGGAEKLFF
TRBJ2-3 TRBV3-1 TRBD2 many TGTGCCAGCAGTTCTAGCGGGGGAAGCGCAGATACGCAGTATTTT CASSSSGGSADTQYF
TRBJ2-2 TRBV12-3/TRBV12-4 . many TGTGCCAGCAGTCCGAGCGGTGGGGTCCCCGGGGAGCTGTTTTTT CASSPSGGVPGELFF
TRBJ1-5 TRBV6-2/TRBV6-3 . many TGTGCCAGCAGTTACGGAGTGGAGGGGCCCCAGCATTTT CASSYGVEGPQHF
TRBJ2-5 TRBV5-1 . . TGCGCCAGCAGCTTGGCCGGATTAATCCAAGAGACCCAGTACTTC CASSLAGLIQETQYF
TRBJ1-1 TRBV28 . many TGTGCCAGCAGCCCCCCTCTAAACACTGAAGCTTTCTTT CASSPPLNTEAFF
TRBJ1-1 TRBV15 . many TGTGCCACCAGCTTAGGTGGCACTGAAGCTTTCTTT CATSLGGTEAFF
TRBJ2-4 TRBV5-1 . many TGCGCCAGCAGCATGACAGATAAAAACATTCAGTACTTC CASSMTDKNIQYF
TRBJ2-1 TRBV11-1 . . TGTGCCAGCAGCTACGGTCTGCCAGGGAGAAGGGGCTACAATGAGCAGTTCTTC CASSYGLPGRRGYNEQFF
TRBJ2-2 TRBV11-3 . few TGTGCCAGCAGCTGGGCAGGGTCGACCGGGGAGCTGTTTTTT CASSWAGSTGELFF
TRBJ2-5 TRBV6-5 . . TGTGCCAGCAGCTTCGGCGGGCAGACCCAGTACTTC CASSFGGQTQYF
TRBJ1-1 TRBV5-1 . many TGCGCCAGCAGGGGGCGAAGGGACACTGAAGCTTTCTTT CASRGRRDTEAFF
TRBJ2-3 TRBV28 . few TGTGCCAGCAGTTTTCGCTCCCCCGGGACAGATACGCAGTATTTT CASSFRSPGTDTQYF
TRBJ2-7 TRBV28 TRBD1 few TGTGCCACACGTAGACAGGGGGCGCGGGAGCAGTACTTC CATRRQGAREQYF
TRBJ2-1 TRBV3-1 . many TGTGCCAGCAGCCAATCGGAAGGTGAGCAGTTCTTC CASSQSEGEQFF
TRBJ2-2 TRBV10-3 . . TGTGCCATCAAAGGGAGCTGGGCCGGGGAGCTGTTTTTT CAIKGSWAGELFF
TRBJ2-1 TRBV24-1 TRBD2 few TGTGCCACCAGTGATTCGCGGACTAGCGGGAGGGTCAATGAGCAGTTCTTC CATSDSRTSGRVNEQFF
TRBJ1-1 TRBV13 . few TGTGCCAGCAGCTTAGGCCAGTTGGGCACTGAAGCTTTCTTT CASSLGQLGTEAFF
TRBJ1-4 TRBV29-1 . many TGCAGCGTGGGAAATACACCAACAACTAATGAAAAACTGTTTTTT CSVGNTPTTNEKLFF
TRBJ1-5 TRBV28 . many TGTGCCAGCAGTTTCGTTAGGACAGAAGGCAATCAGCCCCAGCATTTT CASSFVRTEGNQPQHF
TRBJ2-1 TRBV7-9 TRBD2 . TGTGCCAGCAGCTCCCGGACTAGCCCTCCCGGGGGGGAGCAGTTCTTC CASSSRTSPPGGEQFF
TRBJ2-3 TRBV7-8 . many TGTGCCAGCAGCTTAGCGACTATTGGGATTTCAGATACGCAGTATTTT CASSLATIGISDTQYF
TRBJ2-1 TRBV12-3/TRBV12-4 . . TGTGCCAGCAGGCCAGGGAGCTCCTACAATGAGCAGTTCTTC CASRPGSSYNEQFF